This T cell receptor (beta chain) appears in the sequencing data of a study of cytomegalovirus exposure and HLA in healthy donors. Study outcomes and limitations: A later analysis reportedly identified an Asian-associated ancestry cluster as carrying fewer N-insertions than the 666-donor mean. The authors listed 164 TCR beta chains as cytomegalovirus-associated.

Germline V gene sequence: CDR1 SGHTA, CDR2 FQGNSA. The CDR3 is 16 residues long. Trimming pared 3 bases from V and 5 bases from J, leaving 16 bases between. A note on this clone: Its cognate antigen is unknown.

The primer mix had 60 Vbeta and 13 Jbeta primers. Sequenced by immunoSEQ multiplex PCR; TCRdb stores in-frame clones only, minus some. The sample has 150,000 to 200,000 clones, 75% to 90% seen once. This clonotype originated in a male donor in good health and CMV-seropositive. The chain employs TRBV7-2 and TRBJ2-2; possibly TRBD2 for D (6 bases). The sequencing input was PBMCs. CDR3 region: CASSFPGLSYTGELFF. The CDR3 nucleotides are TGTGCCAGCAGCTTTCCGGGACTTAGCTATACCGGGGAGCTGTTTTTT.